This T cell receptor beta chain was obtained from a study of cytomegalovirus exposure and HLA in healthy donors. On this clone itself: The antigen is unknown.

J gave up 5 bases and V 0 bases, and 7 bases lay outside the gene matches. CDR1 is LGHNA, CDR2 YSLEER, per germline. The length of the CDR3 is 17 residues. The PCR was carried out with 60 Vbeta primers and 13 Jbeta primers. This table comes from immunoSEQ multiplex PCR, and its TCRdb copy is limited to in-frame clones, with some not included. The repertoire consists of 35,000 to 45,000 clones, with roughly three quarters occurring once and the leading ten covering approximately 7%. Regarding the study as a whole: Cytomegalovirus-associated TCR beta chains were listed, numbering 164. Roughly uniform depth of sequencing across donors was assumed in presence/absence analyses. Later analysis suggested links between common viral pathogens and several top significant clusters.

Input material: PBMCs. The TCR sequence derives from a man aged 30 to 45 in good health and CMV-seronegative. The chain links TRBV4-3 to TRBJ2-3, with TRBD1 identical over 11 bases. CDR3 DNA: TGCGCCAGCAGCCAAGATCTTCGGACAGGGGGCCGAGATACGCAGTATTTT. It codes for CASSQDLRTGGRDTQYF.